A single sample is the source of the 2 T cell receptor beta chains below, sequenced in a study of OX40 agonist ivuxolimab in advanced cancers. Receptor libraries were prepared by the immunoSEQ multiplex PCR assay. Here the immuneACCESS table is served through TCRdb, limited to in-frame sequences with V and J called. Missing clones are a known gap in these copies; in checked studies unresolved V genes cover under half, and the rest lacks a known reason. The table for this sample lists 55,000 to 60,000 clones; 70% to 90% of them were counted only once. The top ten clones comprise under 3.5% of the sample. Here the sequenced sample was CD4+ or CD8+ T cells sorted from blood, taken in a trial of the OX40 agonist ivuxolimab. The receptors stem from an adult with an advanced solid tumor such as melanoma, head and neck, liver or kidney cancer.

The chain links TRBV9 to TRBJ2-7; 7 bases are shared with TRBD1. J was trimmed by 9 bases and V by 0 bases; bases with no gene match: 15. Per the germline V gene, CDR1 is SGDLS and CDR2 is YYNGEE. The length of the CDR3 is 16 residues. CDR3 protein: CASSVAASGTGARQYF. For the CDR3, the DNA is TGTGCCAGCAGCGTAGCGGCCTCCGGTACAGGGGCCAGGCAGTACTTC.

Notes on this clone: A much larger clonotype is one base distant, so this may be a read error. Distinct nucleotide sequences in the sample also encode this CDR3. The chain uses TRBV19 and TRBJ1-4, with D perhaps matching TRBD1 (5 bases). The germline gives CDR1 LNHDA, CDR2 SQIVND (reference sequence). Trimming removed 3 bases at V and 6 bases at J, with 17 bases between. The CDR3 contains 16 residues. CDR3 protein: CASSIPGTGTHEKLFF. The CDR3 coding sequence is TGTGCCAGTAGTATCCCCGGAACAGGAACCCATGAAAAACTGTTTTTT.